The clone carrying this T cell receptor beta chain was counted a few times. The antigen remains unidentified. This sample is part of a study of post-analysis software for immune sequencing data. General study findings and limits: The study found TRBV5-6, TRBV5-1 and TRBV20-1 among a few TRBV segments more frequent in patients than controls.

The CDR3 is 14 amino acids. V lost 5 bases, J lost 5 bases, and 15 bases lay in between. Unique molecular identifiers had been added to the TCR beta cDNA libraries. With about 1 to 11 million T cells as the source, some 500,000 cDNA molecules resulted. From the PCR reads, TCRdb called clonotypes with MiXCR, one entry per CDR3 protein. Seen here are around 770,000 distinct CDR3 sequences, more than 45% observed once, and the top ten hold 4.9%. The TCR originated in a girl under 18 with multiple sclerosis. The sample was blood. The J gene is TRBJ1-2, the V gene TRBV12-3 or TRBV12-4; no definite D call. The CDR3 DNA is TGTGCCAGCAGTATCACGTCTGTCGGATATGGCTACACCTTC. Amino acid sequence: CASSITSVGYGYTF.